This T cell receptor (beta chain) was found in a study of blood T cell repertoires in COVID-19. Germline V lookup: CDR1 KGHSH, CDR2 LQKENI. This CDR3 has 13 residues. With 7 bases removed from V and 7 bases from J, the gap between germline ends came to 13 bases. Per the original data handling: It was from reference gene primer amplification that nucleated cell counts were estimated. Sequencing was performed with immunoSEQ multiplex PCR; in TCRdb, only in-frame clones are kept and a portion is missing. D and trimming were read from the DNA, whereas the V and J calls and clone size are those reported in that table. The sample consists of 35,000 to 45,000 clones, 70% to 90% of them appearing once.

V gene TRBV18 combines with J gene TRBJ2-2; a weak D match, TRBD2 (5 bases). The sequence derives from a human donor in a cohort sampled during active COVID-19. The sample taken for sequencing was peripheral blood. CDR3 sequence reads: CASYSSGNGELFF. The CDR3 nucleotides read TGTGCCAGCTACTCGTCGGGGAACGGGGAGCTGTTTTTT.